A single sample is the source of the 21 T cell receptor beta chains below, sequenced in a study of CD8 T cells in ankylosing spondylitis. TCRdb called the 5' RACE reads again in MiXCR, with one record for every CDR3 protein. The table records approximately 200,000 distinct CDR3 sequences, roughly 13% of them present only once. The sequenced material came from blood, either unsorted or a sorted T cell fraction (not recorded which). All receptors come from a female donor with ankylosing spondylitis or in good health (not recorded which).

This clonotype was observed at least ten times. The chain is built from TRBV7-9 and TRBJ2-7; D remains unclear. The V and J ends lost 4 bases and 6 bases respectively, with 25 bases between them. CDR1 SEHNR and CDR2 FQNEAQ come from the germline V gene (reference sequence). This CDR3 has 17 amino acids. CDR3 sequence reads: CASSSSAYGYNAREQYF. The CDR3 nucleotides are TGTGCCAGCAGCTCGAGCGCGTACGGCTATAACGCCCGCGAGCAGTACTTC.

This clonotype has at least ten counts. The chain recombines TRBV5-1 with TRBJ1-4, with TRBD1 identical over 7 bases. Per the germline V gene, CDR1 is SGHRS and CDR2 is YFSETQ. V shed 4 bases, J shed 0 bases, and the junction held 6 bases outside the gene matches. The CDR3 covers 16 residues. The CDR3, as DNA: TGCGCCAGCAGCCTCGGAGGACAGGCAACTAATGAAAAACTGTTTTTT. Translated: CASSLGGQATNEKLFF.

This clonotype has ten or more counts. The chain uses TRBV6-5 and TRBJ1-2; perhaps TRBD1 as D (5 bases). The germline V gene has CDR1 MNHEY and CDR2 SVGAGI. With 0 bases removed from V and 3 bases from J, the gap between germline ends came to 14 bases. The CDR3 covers 16 residues. The CDR3 coding sequence is TGTGCCAGCAGTTACTCGAGCGCGGGGCTCGACTATGGCTACACCTTC. This gives the protein CASSYSSAGLDYGYTF.

In this sample, this clonotype turned up a few times. The rearrangement links TRBV5-1 to TRBJ2-7, with 12 bases matching TRBD2. Trimming took 3 bases from V and 3 from J; bases not matched to a gene: 4. The CDR3 runs to 15 residues. CDR1 is SGHRS, CDR2 YFSETQ, per germline. The CDR3 is CASSWTSGTDYEQYF. CDR3 DNA sequence: TGCGCCAGCAGCTGGACTAGCGGGACGGACTACGAGCAGTACTTC.

The table lists this clonotype with a few counts. The CDR3 region is CSARAGTGGSEQYF. CDR3 DNA: TGCAGTGCTAGAGCTGGGACAGGGGGCTCCGAGCAGTACTTC. V gene TRBV20-1 combines with J gene TRBJ2-7, with 12 nucleotides matching TRBD1. Germline trimming cut 1 base from V and 6 bases from J; bases unmatched to any gene: 4. The germline CDR1 and CDR2 sequences are DFQATT and SNEGSKA (reference sequence). The CDR3 is 14 residues long.

The rearrangement links TRBV7-2 to TRBJ1-2, with no clear D. The CDR3 extends over 14 amino acids. The germline V and J ends were trimmed by 5 bases and 4 bases, with 14 bases remaining between them. CDR1 SGHTA and CDR2 FQGNSA come from the germline V gene. Here the CDR3 DNA reads TGTGCCAGCAGCGAGCTCCACAGCAGCTATGGCTACACCTTC. Its protein is CASSELHSSYGYTF.

V and J are TRBV6-4 and TRBJ2-1; 7 nucleotides match TRBD2. Looked up from germline, CDR1 is MRHNA and CDR2 is SNTAGT. There are 15 residues in the CDR3. V gave up 2 bases and J gave up 4 bases; unmatched junction bases: 5. The CDR3 DNA is TGTGCCAGCAGTGACGGTAGCGGGCAATACAATGAGCAGTTCTTC. Protein: CASSDGSGQYNEQFF.

This clonotype has ten or more counts. This chain joins TRBV15 and TRBJ1-4; D may be TRBD1 (5 bases). The CDR3 extends over 17 amino acids. Trimming shortened V by 0 bases and J by 1 base, and 12 bases separated the two germline ends. The germline gives CDR1 LNHNV, CDR2 YYDKDF (reference sequence). The CDR3 here is CATSREVGQGTNEKLFF. The CDR3 DNA follows: TGTGCCACCAGCAGAGAAGTGGGGCAGGGAACTAATGAAAAACTGTTTTTT.

This chain uses TRBV18 with TRBJ1-1; 9 bases fit TRBD1. CDR3 length: 15 amino acids. The V gene's germline CDR1 is KGHSH and CDR2 LQKENI. The J segment lost 4 bases and the V segment lost 4 bases, leaving 7 bases of the junction unmatched. Written as DNA, the CDR3 is TGTGCCAGCTCACGTAGACAGGGGGAAATCACTGAAGCTTTCTTT. This gives the protein CASSRRQGEITEAFF.

This clonotype was counted between two and nine times. CDR3 coding DNA: TGTGCCAGCAGCACAGGACAGCGCGGTTCACCCCTCCACTTT. Its translation is CASSTGQRGSPLHF. This chain connects TRBV7-2 to TRBJ1-6; a possible D gene is TRBD1 (6 bases). Germline CDR1 reads SGHTA; CDR2 reads FQGNSA. V was cut by 5 bases and J by 9 bases, with 14 bases left in between. The CDR3 consists of 14 residues.

Comment on this clonotype: This may stem from a read error, because a much larger clone lies one nucleotide away. J is TRBJ2-2 and V is TRBV3-1; TRBD1 or TRBD2 may be the D gene (5 bases each). Germline CDR1 and CDR2: LGHDT and YNNKEL (reference sequence). V lost 4 bases to trimming and J lost 5 bases, with 14 bases between them. This CDR3 region has 15 residues. CDR3 coding DNA: TGTGCCAGCAGCCTGACAGTTGGGGGAACCGGGGAGCTGTTTTTT. Its translation: CASSLTVGGTGELFF. The full variable domain, its missing parts supplied by reference TRBV3-1 and TRBJ2-2, is DTAVSQTPKYLVTQMGNDKSIKCEQNLGHDTMYWYKQDSKKFLKIMFSYNNKELIINETVPNRFSPKSPDKAHLNLHINSLELGDSAVYFCASSLTVGGTGELFFGEGSRLTVL.

This clonotype appeared many times. V gene TRBV5-1 combines with J gene TRBJ2-1, with TRBD2 matching 11 bases. Germline-derived CDR1 and CDR2 are SGHRS and YFSETQ. The CDR3 covers 15 residues. V shed 4 bases and J 3 bases; nucleotides not matched to a gene: 3. This CDR3 is CASSETSGGYNEQFF. CDR3 sequence (DNA): TGCGCCAGCAGCGAAACTAGCGGGGGCTACAATGAGCAGTTCTTC.

The table lists this clonotype with a few counts. The chain combines TRBV12-3 or TRBV12-4 with TRBJ1-5, with unresolved D. V was trimmed by 4 bases and J by 6 bases, leaving 19 bases between them. The CDR3 covers 16 residues. CDR3 in amino acids: CASSSGGRGSGQPQHF. In nucleotides, the CDR3 is TGTGCCAGCAGTTCCGGCGGACGGGGTTCGGGTCAGCCCCAGCATTTT.

There are many counts of this clonotype. The genes are TRBV5-1 and TRBJ2-7; 7 bases align to TRBD1. Per germline, CDR1 SGHRS and CDR2 YFSETQ. This CDR3 has 13 residues. V dropped 5 bases and J dropped 3; count of bases not matched to a gene: 5. The CDR3 here is CASSSGQLYEQYF. CDR3 coding DNA: TGCGCCAGCAGTTCGGGACAGCTCTACGAGCAGTACTTC.

This clonotype showed up many times. The chain recombines TRBV12-3 or TRBV12-4 with TRBJ2-2; a possible D gene is TRBD2 (5 bases). The CDR3 has 12 residues. Deletions cut 6 bases from V and 13 bases from J, with 15 bases between. The CDR3: CASRGSWLSLFF. The CDR3 nucleotides read TGTGCCAGCAGAGGGAGCTGGTTATCGCTGTTTTTT.

This clonotype was seen repeatedly, ten times or more. The chain links TRBV20-1 to TRBJ2-7; 15 bases align to TRBD2. The germline V gene encodes CDR1 DFQATT and CDR2 SNEGSKA (reference sequence). CDR3 length: 13 residues. Trimming cost V 6 bases and J 9 bases; bases outside gene matches: 6. The chain's CDR3 is CSAPGLAGGMQYF. CDR3 nucleotide sequence: TGCAGTGCCCCGGGACTAGCGGGAGGTATGCAGTACTTC.

This clonotype was counted at least ten times. The gene calls are TRBV15 and TRBJ2-1; perhaps TRBD2 as D (6 bases). This CDR3 has 15 residues. Germline V gene lookup returns CDR1 LNHNV and CDR2 YYDKDF (reference sequence). Trimming left V 5 bases short and J 7 bases short, with 18 bases between. CDR3 sequence (DNA): TGTGCCACCAGCGATCGCGCGGAGGGAAGGAATGAGCAGTTCTTC. Translation: CATSDRAEGRNEQFF. Variable domain in full (rest from reference TRBV15 and TRBJ2-1): DAMVIQNPRYQVTQFGKPVTLSCSQTLNHNVMYWYQQKSSQAPKLLFHYYDKDFNNEADTPDNFQSRRPNTSFCFLDIRSPGLGDTAMYLCATSDRAEGRNEQFFGPGTRLTVL.

This clonotype was seen a handful of times. V is TRBV20-1 and J is TRBJ2-7; D tentatively fits TRBD1 or TRBD2 (5 bases each). The CDR3 totals 16 residues. From germline, CDR1 is DFQATT and CDR2 SNEGSKA (reference sequence). Trimming removed 6 bases from V and 0 bases from J, with 21 bases in between. This CDR3 reads CSAPLVRAGSSYEQYF. The CDR3 coding sequence is TGCAGTGCCCCCCTGGTACGTGCAGGGAGCTCCTACGAGCAGTACTTC.

This clonotype was recorded a few times. The rearrangement links TRBV7-2 to TRBJ2-2; D tentatively reads TRBD1 or TRBD2 (5 bases each). The germline V gene encodes CDR1 SGHTA and CDR2 FQGNSA. V gave up 5 bases and J gave up 2 bases, with 18 bases separating them. The CDR3 totals 17 residues. In nucleotides, the CDR3 is TGTGCCAGCAGCGCCCGGGACCGCTTCTTTAACACCGGGGAGCTGTTTTTT. Residues: CASSARDRFFNTGELFF.

This clonotype was detected ten times or more. This chain links TRBV29-1 with TRBJ2-5, with D perhaps matching TRBD1 (6 bases). This CDR3 spans 13 amino acids. Trimming left V 6 bases short and J 2 bases short, with 13 bases between. Germline V gene sequence: CDR1 SQVTM, CDR2 ANQGSEA. The CDR3 DNA reads TGCAGCGTGGCCGGGACACCTCAAGAGACCCAGTACTTC. Translating it yields CSVAGTPQETQYF.

This clonotype was observed many times. The chain carries TRBV18 and TRBJ2-1; D possibly matches TRBD1 or TRBD2 (5 bases each). CDR1 KGHSH and CDR2 LQKENI come from the germline V gene. This CDR3 has 15 residues. V lost 6 bases to trimming and J lost 1 base, with 13 bases between them. The chain's CDR3 is CASSPERGSYNEQFF. CDR3 DNA: TGTGCCAGCTCCCCAGAGAGGGGATCCTACAATGAGCAGTTCTTC.